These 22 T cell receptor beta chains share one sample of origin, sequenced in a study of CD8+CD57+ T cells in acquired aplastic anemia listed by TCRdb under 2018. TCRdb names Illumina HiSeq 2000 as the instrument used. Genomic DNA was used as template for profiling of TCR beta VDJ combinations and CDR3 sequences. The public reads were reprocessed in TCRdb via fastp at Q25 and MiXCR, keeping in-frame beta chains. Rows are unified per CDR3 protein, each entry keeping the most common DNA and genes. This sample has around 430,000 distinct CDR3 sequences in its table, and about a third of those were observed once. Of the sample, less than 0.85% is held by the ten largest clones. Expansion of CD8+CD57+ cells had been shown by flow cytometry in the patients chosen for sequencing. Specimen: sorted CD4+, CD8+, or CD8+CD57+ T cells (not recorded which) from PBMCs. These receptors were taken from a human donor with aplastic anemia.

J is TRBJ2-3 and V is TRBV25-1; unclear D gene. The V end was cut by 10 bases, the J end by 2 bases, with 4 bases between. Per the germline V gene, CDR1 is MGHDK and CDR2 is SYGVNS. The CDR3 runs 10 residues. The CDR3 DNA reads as TGTGCCACGGTCACAGATACGCAGTATTTT. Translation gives CATVTDTQYF.

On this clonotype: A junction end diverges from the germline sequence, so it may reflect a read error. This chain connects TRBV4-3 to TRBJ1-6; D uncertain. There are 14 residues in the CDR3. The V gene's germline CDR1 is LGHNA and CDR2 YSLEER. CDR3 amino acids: CASSQIGDNSPPHF. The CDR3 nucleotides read TGCGCCAGCAGCCAAATCGGGGATAATTCACCCCCCCACTTT.

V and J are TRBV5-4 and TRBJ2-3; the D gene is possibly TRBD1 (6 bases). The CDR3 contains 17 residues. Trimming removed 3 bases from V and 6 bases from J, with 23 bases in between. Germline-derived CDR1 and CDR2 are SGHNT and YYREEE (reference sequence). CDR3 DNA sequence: TGTGCCAGCAGCTCCGCGCACAGGGCGATTAGTCGGGATACGCAGTATTTT. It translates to CASSSAHRAISRDTQYF.

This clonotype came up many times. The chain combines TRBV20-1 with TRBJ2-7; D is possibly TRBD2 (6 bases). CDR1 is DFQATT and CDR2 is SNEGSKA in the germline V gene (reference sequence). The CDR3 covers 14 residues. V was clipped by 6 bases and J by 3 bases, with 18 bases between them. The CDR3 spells CSAREDSLIYEQYF. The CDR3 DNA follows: TGCAGTGCCAGGGAGGATTCCCTAATCTACGAGCAGTACTTC.

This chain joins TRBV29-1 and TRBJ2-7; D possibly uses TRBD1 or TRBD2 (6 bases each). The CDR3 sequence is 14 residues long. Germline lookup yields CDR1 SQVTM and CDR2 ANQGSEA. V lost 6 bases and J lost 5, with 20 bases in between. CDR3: CSVGTFRGLHEQYF. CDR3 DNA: TGCAGCGTGGGGACTTTCCGGGGGCTACACGAGCAGTACTTC.

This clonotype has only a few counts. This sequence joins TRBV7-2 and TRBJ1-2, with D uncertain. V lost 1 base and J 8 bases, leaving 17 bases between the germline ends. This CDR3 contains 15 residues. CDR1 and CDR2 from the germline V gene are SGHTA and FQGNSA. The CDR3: CASSLGTESWGGYTF. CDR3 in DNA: TGTGCCAGCAGCTTAGGGACGGAGAGTTGGGGAGGCTACACCTTC.

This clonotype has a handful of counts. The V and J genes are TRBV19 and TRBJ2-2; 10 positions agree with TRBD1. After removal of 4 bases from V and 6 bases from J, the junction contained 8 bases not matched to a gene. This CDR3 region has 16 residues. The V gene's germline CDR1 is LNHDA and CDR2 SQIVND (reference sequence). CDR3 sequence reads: CASSRRTGGMAGELFF. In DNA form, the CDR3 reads TGTGCCAGTAGTAGGAGGACAGGGGGAATGGCCGGGGAGCTGTTTTTT.

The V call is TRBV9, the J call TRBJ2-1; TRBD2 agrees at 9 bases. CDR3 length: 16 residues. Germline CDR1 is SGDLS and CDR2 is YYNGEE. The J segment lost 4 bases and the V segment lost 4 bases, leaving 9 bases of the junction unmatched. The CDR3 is CASSPTLAGRYNEQFF. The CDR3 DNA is TGTGCCAGCAGCCCAACGCTAGCGGGAAGATACAATGAGCAGTTCTTC.

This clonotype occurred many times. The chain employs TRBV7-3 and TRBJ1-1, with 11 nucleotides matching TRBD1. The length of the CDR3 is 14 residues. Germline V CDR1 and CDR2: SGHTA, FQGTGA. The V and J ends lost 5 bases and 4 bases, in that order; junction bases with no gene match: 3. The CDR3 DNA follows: TGTGCCAGCAGCGTCGGGACAGGGGGCACTGAAGCTTTCTTT. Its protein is CASSVGTGGTEAFF.

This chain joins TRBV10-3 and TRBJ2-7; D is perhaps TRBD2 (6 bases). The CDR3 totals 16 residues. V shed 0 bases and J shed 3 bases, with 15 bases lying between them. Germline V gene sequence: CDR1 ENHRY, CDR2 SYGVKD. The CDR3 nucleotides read TGTGCCATCAGTGAGTCTTTCTCTCGGGAGATCTACGAGCAGTACTTC. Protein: CAISESFSREIYEQYF.

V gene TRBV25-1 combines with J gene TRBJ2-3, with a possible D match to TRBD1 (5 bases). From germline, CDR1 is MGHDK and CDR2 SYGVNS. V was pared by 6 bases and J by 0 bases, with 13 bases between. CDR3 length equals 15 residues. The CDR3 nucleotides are TGTGCCAGCAGCCCGAAAGCAGGGAGCACAGATACGCAGTATTTT. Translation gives CASSPKAGSTDTQYF. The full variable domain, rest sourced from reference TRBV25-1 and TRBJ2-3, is EADIYQTPRYLVIGTGKKITLECSQTMGHDKMYWYQQDPGMELHLIHYSYGVNSTEKGDLSSESTVSRIRTEHFPLTLESARPSHTSQYLCASSPKAGSTDTQYFGPGTRLTVL.

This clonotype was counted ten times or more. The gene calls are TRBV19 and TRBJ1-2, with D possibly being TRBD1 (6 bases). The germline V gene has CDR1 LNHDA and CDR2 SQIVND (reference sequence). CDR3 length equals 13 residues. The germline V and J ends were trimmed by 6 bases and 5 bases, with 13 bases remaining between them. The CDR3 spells CASSRDKVYGYTF. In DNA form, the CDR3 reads TGTGCCAGTAGCCGGGACAAGGTGTATGGCTACACCTTC.

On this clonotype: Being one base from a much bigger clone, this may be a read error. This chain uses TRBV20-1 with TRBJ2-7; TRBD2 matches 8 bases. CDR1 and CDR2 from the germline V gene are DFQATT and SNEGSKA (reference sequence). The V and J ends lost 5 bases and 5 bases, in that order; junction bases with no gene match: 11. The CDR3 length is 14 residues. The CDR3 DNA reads TGCAGTGCTCCGCGAGCGGGAGTGTTCCACGAGCAGTACTTC. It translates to CSAPRAGVFHEQYF.

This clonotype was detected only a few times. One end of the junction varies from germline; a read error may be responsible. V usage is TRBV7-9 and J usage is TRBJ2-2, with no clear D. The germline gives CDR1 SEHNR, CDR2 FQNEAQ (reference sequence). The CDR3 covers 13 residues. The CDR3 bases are TGTGCCAGCAGTTTAGATAGCCCCGGGGAGCTGTTTTTT. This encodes CASSLDSPGELFF.

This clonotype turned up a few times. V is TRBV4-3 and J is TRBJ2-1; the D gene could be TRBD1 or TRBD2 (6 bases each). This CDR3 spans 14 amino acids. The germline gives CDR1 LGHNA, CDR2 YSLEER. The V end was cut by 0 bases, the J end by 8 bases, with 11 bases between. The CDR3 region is CASSQEGRGHEQFF. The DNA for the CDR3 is TGCGCCAGCAGCCAAGAAGGTCGGGGGCATGAGCAGTTCTTC.

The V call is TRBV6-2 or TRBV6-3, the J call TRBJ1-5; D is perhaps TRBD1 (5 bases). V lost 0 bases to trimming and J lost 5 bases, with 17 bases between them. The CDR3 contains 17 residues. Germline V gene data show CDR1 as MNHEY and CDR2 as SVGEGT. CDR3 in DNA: TGTGCCAGCAGTTACTCGTGGACAACCCTAAACCATCAGCCCCAGCATTTT. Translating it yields CASSYSWTTLNHQPQHF.

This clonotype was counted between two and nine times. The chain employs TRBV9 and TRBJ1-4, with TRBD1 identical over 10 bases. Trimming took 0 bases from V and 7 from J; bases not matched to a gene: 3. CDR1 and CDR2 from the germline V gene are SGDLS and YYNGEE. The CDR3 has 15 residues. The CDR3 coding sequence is TGTGCCAGCAGCGTAGGGGGACAGGGGCGTGAAAAACTGTTTTTT. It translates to CASSVGGQGREKLFF. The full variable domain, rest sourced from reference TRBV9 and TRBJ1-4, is DSGVTQTPKHLITATGQRVTLRCSPRSGDLSVYWYQQSLDQGLQFLIQYYNGEERAKGNILERFSAQQFPDLHSELNLSSLELGDSALYFCASSVGGQGREKLFFGSGTQLSVL.

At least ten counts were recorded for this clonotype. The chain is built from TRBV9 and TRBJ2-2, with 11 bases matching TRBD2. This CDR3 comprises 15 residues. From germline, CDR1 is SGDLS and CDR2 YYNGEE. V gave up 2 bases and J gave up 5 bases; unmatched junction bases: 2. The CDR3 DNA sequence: TGTGCCAGCAGCGTCCTAGCGGGAGGTACCGGGGAGCTGTTTTTT. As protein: CASSVLAGGTGELFF.

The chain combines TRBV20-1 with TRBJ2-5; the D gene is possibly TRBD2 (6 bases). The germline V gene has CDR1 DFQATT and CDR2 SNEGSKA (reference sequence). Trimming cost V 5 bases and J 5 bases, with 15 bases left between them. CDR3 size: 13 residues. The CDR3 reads CSAGSGPRETQYF. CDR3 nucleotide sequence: TGCAGTGCTGGTAGCGGACCGCGGGAGACCCAGTACTTC.

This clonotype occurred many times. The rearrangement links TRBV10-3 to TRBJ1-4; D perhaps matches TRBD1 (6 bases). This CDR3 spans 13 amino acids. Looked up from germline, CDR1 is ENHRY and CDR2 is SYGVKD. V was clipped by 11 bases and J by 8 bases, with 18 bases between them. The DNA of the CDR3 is TGTGCCGCGAGGGGGGGGTTCGGGGAAAAACTGTTTTTT. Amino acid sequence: CAARGGFGEKLFF.

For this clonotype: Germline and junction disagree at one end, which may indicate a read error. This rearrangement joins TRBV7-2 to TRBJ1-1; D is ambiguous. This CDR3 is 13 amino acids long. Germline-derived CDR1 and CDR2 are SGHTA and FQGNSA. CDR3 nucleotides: TGCGCCAGCAAGATAAAGGGTAACACTGAAGCTTTCTTT. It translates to CASKIKGNTEAFF.

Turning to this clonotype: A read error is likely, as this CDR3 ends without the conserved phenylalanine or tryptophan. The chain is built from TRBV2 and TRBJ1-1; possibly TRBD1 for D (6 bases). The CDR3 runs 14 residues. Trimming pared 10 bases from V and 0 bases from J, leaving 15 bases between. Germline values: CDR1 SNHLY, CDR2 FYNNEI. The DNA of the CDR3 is TGTGCCAAGGGGGGGTCGCGGATGAACACTGAAGCTTTCTCT. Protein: CAKGGSRMNTEAFS.